The table lists the clone carrying this TCR beta chain with many counts. V lost 4 bases and J lost 0, with 13 bases in between. Per germline, CDR1 SGHTA and CDR2 FQGNSA. The CDR3 extends over 15 amino acids. The sample comes from a study of T cell repertoires in cytomegalovirus infection. TCRdb used MiXCR to reprocess the reads, holding one entry per CDR3 protein. This table has 100,000 or so distinct CDR3 sequences, approximately 15% appearing once. The sequenced sample was PBMCs. V and J are TRBV7-2 and TRBJ2-7; D gene uncertain. This clonotype originated in a human donor in good health (CMV status not recorded). Some clones in this sample may be carry-over from other donors' samples. Here the CDR3 reads CASSSRGSLSYEQYF. In DNA, the CDR3 is TGTGCCAGCAGCTCCCGAGGCAGCCTCTCCTACGAGCAGTACTTC.